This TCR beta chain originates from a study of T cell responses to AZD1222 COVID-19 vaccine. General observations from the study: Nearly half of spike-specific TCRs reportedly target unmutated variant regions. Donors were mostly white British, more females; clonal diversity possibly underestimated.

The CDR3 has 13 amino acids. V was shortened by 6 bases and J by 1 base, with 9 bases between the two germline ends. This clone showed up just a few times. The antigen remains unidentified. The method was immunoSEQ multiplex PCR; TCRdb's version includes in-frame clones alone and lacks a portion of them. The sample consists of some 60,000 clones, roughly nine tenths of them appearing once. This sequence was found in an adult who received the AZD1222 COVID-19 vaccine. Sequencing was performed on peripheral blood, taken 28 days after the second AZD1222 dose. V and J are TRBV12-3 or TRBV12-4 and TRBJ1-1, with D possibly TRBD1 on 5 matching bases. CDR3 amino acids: CASSPTGNTEAFF. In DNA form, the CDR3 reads TGTGCCAGCAGCCCAACAGGGAACACTGAAGCTTTCTTT.